One T cell receptor (beta chain) is described in this entry. Its target is not known. The record originates from a study of cytomegalovirus exposure and HLA in healthy donors. The germline V and J ends were trimmed by 1 base and 7 bases, with 13 bases remaining between them. CDR1 is LGHNA and CDR2 is YSLEER in the germline V gene. This CDR3 contains 14 residues. Study-level points and caveats: A later analysis found TCR association rates differed by HLA locus, highest for DRB1 and lowest for HLA-C. On later analysis, the bulk of CMV-associated TCR beta chains appeared to be HLA-restricted. Common viral pathogens seemed, in a later analysis, to connect with several of the most significant clusters. Owing to their indistinguishability, certain V segments, notably TRBV6-2 and TRBV6-3, were excluded.

The PCR made use of 60 Vbeta and 13 Jbeta primers. Sequencing was performed with immunoSEQ multiplex PCR; in TCRdb, only in-frame clones are kept and a portion is missing. The sample includes approximately 100,000 clones, 70% to 80% of them seen just once. The TCR sequence derives from a female donor in good health and CMV-seronegative. The V call is TRBV4-3, the J call TRBJ2-5, with D perhaps matching TRBD1 (5 bases). Specimen: PBMCs. The CDR3 region is CASSQATLQGTQYF. The CDR3 nucleotides read TGCGCCAGCAGCCAAGCGACGCTTCAGGGGACCCAGTACTTC.